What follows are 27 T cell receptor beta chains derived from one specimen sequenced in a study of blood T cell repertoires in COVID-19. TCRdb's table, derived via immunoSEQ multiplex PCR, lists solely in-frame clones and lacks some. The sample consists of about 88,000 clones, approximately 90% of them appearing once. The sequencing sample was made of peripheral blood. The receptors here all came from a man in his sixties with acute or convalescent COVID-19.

CDR3 residues: CASSIGQGYTEAFF. For the CDR3, the DNA is TGTGCCAGCAGCATTGGACAGGGGTACACTGAAGCTTTCTTT. This chain connects TRBV7-2 to TRBJ1-1; 9 positions match TRBD1. With V trimmed by 5 bases and J by 3 bases, 4 bases remained unmatched. This CDR3 region has 14 residues. The V gene's germline CDR1 is SGHTA and CDR2 FQGNSA.

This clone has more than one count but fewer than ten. The CDR3 DNA reads TGTGCCAGCAGCCAAGAGAGCGGGAGAGGCAATGAGCAGTTCTTC. This translates into CASSQESGRGNEQFF. This sequence joins TRBV4-2 and TRBJ2-1, with 8 bases aligning to TRBD2. With 0 bases clipped from V and 6 bases from J, the junction kept 4 bases outside the gene matches. Germline V gene sequence: CDR1 LGHNA, CDR2 YNFKEQ. The CDR3 has 15 amino acids.

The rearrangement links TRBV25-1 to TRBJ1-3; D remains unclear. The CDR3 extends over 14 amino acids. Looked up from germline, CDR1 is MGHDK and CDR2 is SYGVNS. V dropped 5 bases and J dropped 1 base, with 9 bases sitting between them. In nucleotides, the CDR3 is TGTGCCAGCAGTCGACGGGATTCTGGAAACACCATATATTTT. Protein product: CASSRRDSGNTIYF.

The CDR3 DNA is TGTGCCAGCAGAGCATTTGATGGCTACACCTTC. It translates to CASRAFDGYTF. The chain recombines TRBV28 with TRBJ1-2, with D hard to call. Trimming removed 6 bases at V and 6 bases at J, with 8 bases between. The CDR3 runs 11 residues. Germline CDR1 is MDHEN and CDR2 is SYDVKM.

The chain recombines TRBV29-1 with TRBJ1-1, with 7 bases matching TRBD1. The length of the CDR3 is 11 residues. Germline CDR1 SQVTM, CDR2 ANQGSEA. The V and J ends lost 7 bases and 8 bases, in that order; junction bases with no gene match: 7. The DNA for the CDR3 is TGCAGCGCCCAGCCGGGACAGGAAGCTTTCTTT. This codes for CSAQPGQEAFF.

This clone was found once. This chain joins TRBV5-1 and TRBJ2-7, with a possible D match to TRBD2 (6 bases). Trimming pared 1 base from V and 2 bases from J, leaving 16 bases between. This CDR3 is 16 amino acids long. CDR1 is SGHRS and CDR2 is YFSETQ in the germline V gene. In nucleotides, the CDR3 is TGCGCCAGCAGCTTGTTCGAGGGAGGCCTAACCTACGAGCAGTACTTC. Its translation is CASSLFEGGLTYEQYF.

The CDR3 region has the DNA TGTGCCAGCAGCCGATTTACAGGTTCGAACACCGGGGAGCTGTTTTTT. Protein sequence: CASSRFTGSNTGELFF. V is TRBV14 and J is TRBJ2-2, with a possible D match to TRBD1 (5 bases). There are 16 residues in the CDR3. CDR1 and CDR2 (germline): SGHDN, FVKESK. V lost 4 bases, J lost 0 bases, and 12 bases lay in between.

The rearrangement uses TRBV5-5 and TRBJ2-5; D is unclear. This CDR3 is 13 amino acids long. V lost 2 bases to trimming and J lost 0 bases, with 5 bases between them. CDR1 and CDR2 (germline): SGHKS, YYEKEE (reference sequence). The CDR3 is CASSFPNQETQYF. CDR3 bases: TGTGCCAGCAGCTTCCCCAACCAAGAGACCCAGTACTTC.

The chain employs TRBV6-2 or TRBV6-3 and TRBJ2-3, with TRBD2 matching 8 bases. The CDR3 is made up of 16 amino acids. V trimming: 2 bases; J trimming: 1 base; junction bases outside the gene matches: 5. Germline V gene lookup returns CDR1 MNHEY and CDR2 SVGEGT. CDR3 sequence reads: CASSYGGRSGTDTQYF. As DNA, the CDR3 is TGTGCCAGCAGTTACGGCGGGAGGAGCGGCACAGATACGCAGTATTTT.

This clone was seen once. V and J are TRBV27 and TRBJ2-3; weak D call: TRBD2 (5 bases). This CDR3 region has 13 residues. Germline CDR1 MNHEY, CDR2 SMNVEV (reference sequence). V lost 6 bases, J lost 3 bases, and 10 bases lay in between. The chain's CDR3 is CASRLRGTDTQYF. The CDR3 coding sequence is TGTGCCAGCAGACTTCGCGGGACAGATACGCAGTATTTT.

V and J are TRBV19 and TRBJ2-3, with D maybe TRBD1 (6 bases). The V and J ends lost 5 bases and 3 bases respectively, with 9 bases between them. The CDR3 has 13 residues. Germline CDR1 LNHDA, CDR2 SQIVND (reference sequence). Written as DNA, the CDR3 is TGTGCCAGTAGTCCTACAGGGACAGATACGCAGTATTTT. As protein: CASSPTGTDTQYF.

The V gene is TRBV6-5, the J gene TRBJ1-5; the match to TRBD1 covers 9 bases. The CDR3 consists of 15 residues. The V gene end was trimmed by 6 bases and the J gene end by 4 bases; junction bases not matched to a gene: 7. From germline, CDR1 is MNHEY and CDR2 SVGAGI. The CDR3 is CASSSGTGNNQPQHF. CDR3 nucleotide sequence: TGTGCCAGCAGCTCCGGGACAGGGAATAATCAGCCCCAGCATTTT.

The CDR3 DNA reads TGCGCCAGCAGTGAGGCCCTACAGACGGGAGGCTACACCTTC. It specifies CASSEALQTGGYTF. The chain employs TRBV10-2 and TRBJ1-2; D call uncertain. The V gene lost 2 bases and the J gene lost 8 bases, with 15 bases spanning the gap. The CDR3 loop spans 14 amino acids. Germline CDR1 WSHSY, CDR2 SAAADI.

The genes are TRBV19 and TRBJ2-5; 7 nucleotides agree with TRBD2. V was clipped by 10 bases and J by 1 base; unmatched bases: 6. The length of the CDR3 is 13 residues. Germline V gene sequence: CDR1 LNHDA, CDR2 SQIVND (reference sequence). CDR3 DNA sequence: TGTGCCACCCAGGGAGGGACCCAAGAGACCCAGTACTTC. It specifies CATQGGTQETQYF.

CDR3 residues: CASSKEPGETQYF. CDR3 bases: TGCGCCAGCAGCAAGGAGCCCGGGGAGACCCAGTACTTC. This rearrangement joins TRBV5-1 to TRBJ2-5; D call uncertain. Germline CDR1 reads SGHRS; CDR2 reads YFSETQ. This CDR3 is built from 13 residues. The germline V and J ends were trimmed by 4 bases and 5 bases, with 12 bases remaining between them.

The CDR3 spells CASSSTGEGYTF. CDR3 in DNA: TGTGCCAGCAGCTCGACAGGGGAGGGCTACACCTTC. The V call is TRBV5-4, the J call TRBJ1-2; 8 bases match TRBD1. The CDR3 spans 12 residues. Per germline, CDR1 SGHNT and CDR2 YYREEE (reference sequence). The junction had 3 bases not matched to a gene; V was cut back by 3 bases and J by 8 bases.

CDR3: CASSGGTGRNQPQHF. Written as DNA, the CDR3 is TGTGCCAGCAGTGGCGGGACAGGGAGGAATCAGCCCCAGCATTTT. The rearrangement joins TRBV6-6 to TRBJ1-5, with 9 bases aligning to TRBD1. CDR1 and CDR2 (germline): MNHNY, SVGAGI (reference sequence). V shed 5 bases, J shed 4 bases, and the junction held 6 bases outside the gene matches. This CDR3 is built from 15 residues.

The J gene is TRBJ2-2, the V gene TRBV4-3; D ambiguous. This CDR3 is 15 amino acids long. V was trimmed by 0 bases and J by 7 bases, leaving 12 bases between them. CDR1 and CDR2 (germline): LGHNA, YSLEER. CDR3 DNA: TGCGCCAGCAGCCAAGATCCAAGAGGCATCGGGGAGCTGTTTTTT. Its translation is CASSQDPRGIGELFF.

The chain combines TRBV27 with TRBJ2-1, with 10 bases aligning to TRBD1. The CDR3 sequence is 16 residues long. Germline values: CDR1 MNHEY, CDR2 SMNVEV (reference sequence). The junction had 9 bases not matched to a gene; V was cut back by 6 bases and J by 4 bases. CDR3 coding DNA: TGTGCCAGCAGGAACCAGCCGGGACAGGGGTACAATGAGCAGTTCTTC. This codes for CASRNQPGQGYNEQFF.

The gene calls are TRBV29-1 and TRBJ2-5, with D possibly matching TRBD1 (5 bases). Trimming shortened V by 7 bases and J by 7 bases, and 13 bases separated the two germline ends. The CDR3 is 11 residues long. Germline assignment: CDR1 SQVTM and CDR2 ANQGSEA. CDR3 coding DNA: TGCAGCGCCAGGGATGGAGTGACCCAGTACTTC. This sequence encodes CSARDGVTQYF.

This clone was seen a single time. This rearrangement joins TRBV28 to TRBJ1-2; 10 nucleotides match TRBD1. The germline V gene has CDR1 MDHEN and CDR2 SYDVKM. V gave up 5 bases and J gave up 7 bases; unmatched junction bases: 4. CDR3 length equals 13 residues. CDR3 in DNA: TGTGCCAGCAGTCAGGGACAGGGGAGTGGCTACACCTTC. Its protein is CASSQGQGSGYTF.

In DNA, the CDR3 is TGTGCCAGCAGCCAGACTAGCGACCCCTCCTACGAGCAGTACTTC. It specifies CASSQTSDPSYEQYF. The chain couples TRBV14 to TRBJ2-7, with 8 bases matching TRBD2. V lost 3 bases, J lost 0 bases, and 4 bases stayed unmatched. The CDR3 is 15 amino acids. Germline V gene lookup returns CDR1 SGHDN and CDR2 FVKESK. Full variable domain (rest looked up from reference TRBV14 and TRBJ2-7): EAGVTQFPSHSVIEKGQTVTLRCDPISGHDNLYWYRRVMGKEIKFLLHFVKESKQDESGMPNNRFLAERTGGTYSTLKVQPAELEDSGVYFCASSQTSDPSYEQYFGPGTRLTVT.

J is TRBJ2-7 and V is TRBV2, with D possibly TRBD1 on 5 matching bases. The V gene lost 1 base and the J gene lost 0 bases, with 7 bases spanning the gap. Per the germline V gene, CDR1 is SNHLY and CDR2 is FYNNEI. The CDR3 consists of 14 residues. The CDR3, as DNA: TGTGCCAGCAGTGAAGGACAGTTCTCCTACGAGCAGTACTTC. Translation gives CASSEGQFSYEQYF.

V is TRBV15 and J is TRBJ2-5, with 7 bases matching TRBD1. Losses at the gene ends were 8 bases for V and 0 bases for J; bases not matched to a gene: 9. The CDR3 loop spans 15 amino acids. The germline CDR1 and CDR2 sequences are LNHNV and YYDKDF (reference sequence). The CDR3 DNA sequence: TGTGCCACCGCAAAGACAGGGAGTTACCAAGAGACCCAGTACTTC. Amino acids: CATAKTGSYQETQYF.

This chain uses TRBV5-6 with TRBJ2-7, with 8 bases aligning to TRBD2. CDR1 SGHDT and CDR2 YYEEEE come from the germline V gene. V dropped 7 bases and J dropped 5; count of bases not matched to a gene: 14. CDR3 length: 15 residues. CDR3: CASQLGIGRADEQYF. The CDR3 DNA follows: TGTGCCAGCCAGCTTGGGATCGGGAGGGCCGACGAGCAGTACTTC.

The CDR3 DNA follows: TGCGCCAGCAGCCAAGACGTCGAGGCTAGCGGCCGCAGCTCCTACAATGAGCAGTTCTTC. Protein sequence: CASSQDVEASGRSSYNEQFF. The genes are TRBV4-1 and TRBJ2-1; TRBD2 matches 7 bases. There are 20 residues in the CDR3. Germline CDR1 and CDR2: MGHRA and YSYEKL. The junction had 14 bases not matched to a gene; V was cut back by 0 bases and J by 0 bases.

The CDR3 DNA is TGTGCCAGTAAGCACGCCGCAGGGGCCAACGTCCTGACTTTC. This gives the protein CASKHAAGANVLTF. The chain is built from TRBV19 and TRBJ2-6; D gene unclear. Trimming shortened V by 7 bases and J by 4 bases, and 11 bases separated the two germline ends. Per the germline V gene, CDR1 is LNHDA and CDR2 is SQIVND (reference sequence). The CDR3 is 14 amino acids.